The 17 T cell receptor beta chains given below trace back to one sample, sequenced in a study of blood T cell repertoires in COVID-19. TCRdb's table, derived via immunoSEQ multiplex PCR, lists solely in-frame clones and lacks some. The table includes around 170,000 clones, approximately 79% detected once. Material for sequencing was peripheral blood. The source is a woman older than 75 with acute or convalescent COVID-19.

The CDR3: CASSQGMLAGVGEQYF. The CDR3 nucleotides are TGCGCCAGCAGCCAAGGTATGCTAGCGGGAGTGGGCGAGCAGTACTTC. The chain employs TRBV4-3 and TRBJ2-7; TRBD2 matches 10 bases. V was clipped by 1 base and J by 6 bases; unmatched bases: 9. There are 16 residues in the CDR3. Germline CDR1 reads LGHNA; CDR2 reads YSLEER.

This clone was counted once. The gene calls are TRBV21-1 and TRBJ1-1. TRBV21-1 is a listed pseudogene. The CDR3 is made up of 14 amino acids. The CDR3 is CASSGGGPNTEAFF. Here the CDR3 DNA reads TGTGCCAGCAGCGGGGGAGGGCCGAACACTGAAGCTTTCTTT.

The genes are TRBV28 and TRBJ1-3; 7 nucleotides align to TRBD1. CDR1 and CDR2 from the germline V gene are MDHEN and SYDVKM. The V segment lost 5 bases and the J segment 0 bases; nucleotides outside the gene matches: 4. This CDR3 spans 15 amino acids. The CDR3 here is CASSRQGFSGNTIYF. Written as DNA, the CDR3 is TGTGCCAGCAGTAGACAGGGCTTCTCTGGAAACACCATATATTTT.

The genes are TRBV5-1 and TRBJ1-2; 8 bases are a match to TRBD1. This CDR3 is 15 amino acids long. The junction had 11 bases not matched to a gene; V was cut back by 3 bases and J by 7 bases. Germline V CDR1 and CDR2: SGHRS, YFSETQ. CDR3 sequence reads: CASSSGTDREIGYTF. The CDR3 DNA reads TGCGCCAGCAGCTCAGGAACGGACAGGGAAATTGGCTACACCTTC.

The V gene is TRBV11-3, the J gene TRBJ2-6; perhaps TRBD1 as D (6 bases). CDR1 and CDR2 (germline): SGHNT, YENEEA. The ends were cut back, 4 bases at V and 3 bases at J, with 7 bases in the middle. CDR3 length: 14 amino acids. Here the CDR3 reads CASSSGVGANVLTF. The CDR3 DNA follows: TGTGCCAGCAGCTCAGGGGTTGGGGCCAACGTCCTGACTTTC.

The rearrangement links TRBV5-1 to TRBJ2-2; TRBD1 aligns across 11 bases. Germline values: CDR1 SGHRS, CDR2 YFSETQ. The CDR3 sequence is 17 residues long. The junction had 12 bases not matched to a gene; V was cut back by 4 bases and J by 7 bases. The CDR3 here is CASSHRAGTGGGGELFF. The CDR3 region has the DNA TGCGCCAGCAGCCACAGAGCCGGGACAGGGGGAGGCGGGGAGCTGTTTTTT.

The CDR3 here is CASSLWTSGLGWETQYF. The CDR3, as DNA: TGTGCCAGCAGCTTATGGACTAGCGGGCTTGGATGGGAGACCCAGTACTTC. V and J are TRBV7-9 and TRBJ2-5, with 11 nucleotides matching TRBD2. After removal of 2 bases from V and 5 bases from J, the junction contained 10 bases not matched to a gene. In germline, CDR1 is SEHNR, CDR2 FQNEAQ (reference sequence). The CDR3 covers 17 residues.

This clone was picked up a small number of times. The chain employs TRBV5-4 and TRBJ2-1; 9 nucleotides match TRBD2. V shed 8 bases, J shed 7 bases, and the junction held 13 bases outside the gene matches. CDR3 size: 15 residues. In germline, CDR1 is SGHNT, CDR2 YYREEE (reference sequence). Here the CDR3 reads CASQRVSGSWNEQFF. CDR3 nucleotide sequence: TGTGCCAGTCAGAGAGTTAGCGGGAGTTGGAATGAGCAGTTCTTC.

This chain connects TRBV14 to TRBJ2-1; 10 bases agree with TRBD2. V lost 4 bases and J lost 10; bases outside the gene matches: 13. The CDR3 loop spans 16 amino acids. The germline V gene has CDR1 SGHDN and CDR2 FVKESK. This chain's CDR3 is CASSRHTGTSALEQFF. DNA of the CDR3: TGTGCCAGCAGCCGACACACCGGGACTAGCGCCTTAGAGCAGTTCTTC.

The chain employs TRBV7-8 and TRBJ2-5; 8 nucleotides match TRBD1. V gave up 5 bases and J gave up 0 bases; unmatched junction bases: 2. CDR1 and CDR2 from the germline V gene are SGHVS and FQNEAQ. The CDR3 contains 14 residues. The CDR3 bases are TGTGCCAGCAGCATGGACAGGGACCAAGAGACCCAGTACTTC. Translating it yields CASSMDRDQETQYF.

CDR3 residues: CASSLLQGAGLQETQYF. CDR3 bases: TGCGCCAGCAGCTTACTCCAGGGGGCCGGTCTACAAGAGACCCAGTACTTC. The chain links TRBV5-1 to TRBJ2-5, with 8 bases identical to TRBD1. From germline, CDR1 is SGHRS and CDR2 YFSETQ. The CDR3 runs 17 residues. Germline trimming cut 2 bases from V and 2 bases from J; bases unmatched to any gene: 11.

This clone occurred a few times. V gene TRBV7-9 combines with J gene TRBJ1-2; D gene unclear. Germline CDR1 and CDR2: SEHNR and FQNEAQ (reference sequence). The CDR3 runs to 12 residues. Trimming removed 5 bases from V and 10 bases from J, with 14 bases in between. The chain's CDR3 is CASSTTNYPYTF. The CDR3 bases are TGTGCCAGCAGCACCACCAACTATCCCTACACCTTC.

The V gene is TRBV28, the J gene TRBJ1-1; the D gene is possibly TRBD1 (5 bases). The germline CDR1 and CDR2 sequences are MDHEN and SYDVKM. Trimming shortened V by 5 bases and J by 1 base, and 20 bases separated the two germline ends. The CDR3 runs to 17 residues. The CDR3 loop is CASSTTFWGEENTEAFF. The CDR3 DNA reads TGTGCCAGCAGTACAACCTTCTGGGGGGAGGAGAACACTGAAGCTTTCTTT.

This rearrangement joins TRBV5-1 to TRBJ2-2; 10 positions agree with TRBD2. The CDR3 runs to 16 residues. Germline loops: CDR1 SGHRS, CDR2 YFSETQ. The V gene end was trimmed by 5 bases and the J gene end by 2 bases; junction bases not matched to a gene: 6. In DNA form, the CDR3 reads TGCGCCAGCAGTTCTCTAGCGGGAGCTAACACCGGGGAGCTGTTTTTT. As protein: CASSSLAGANTGELFF.

This rearrangement joins TRBV28 to TRBJ1-5; 9 nucleotides agree with TRBD1. Germline lookup yields CDR1 MDHEN and CDR2 SYDVKM. After removal of 4 bases from V and 7 bases from J, the junction contained 11 bases not matched to a gene. The CDR3 spans 16 residues. The DNA for the CDR3 is TGTGCCAGCAGTTCTGGACAGGGGACGGTAAGGCAGCCCCAGCATTTT. This translates into CASSSGQGTVRQPQHF.

The chain is built from TRBV2 and TRBJ2-2, with 10 positions matching TRBD2. CDR1 is SNHLY and CDR2 is FYNNEI in the germline V gene. Trimming removed 4 bases from V and 3 bases from J; junction bases left unmatched: 5. CDR3 length: 16 amino acids. The DNA of the CDR3 is TGTGCCAGCAGTGGTACTAGCGGGACTTACACCGGGGAGCTGTTTTTT. Its protein is CASSGTSGTYTGELFF.

The chain links TRBV4-1 to TRBJ1-1; 9 bases line up with TRBD1. The CDR3 sequence is 14 residues long. Germline loops: CDR1 MGHRA, CDR2 YSYEKL. The V and J ends lost 1 base and 9 bases, in that order; junction bases with no gene match: 6. CDR3 region: CASSQVVDRGKAFF. CDR3 nucleotides: TGCGCCAGCAGCCAAGTTGTGGACAGGGGCAAAGCTTTCTTT.